This is a list of T cell receptor beta chains from one sample in a study of cytomegalovirus exposure and HLA in healthy donors. Generated by immunoSEQ multiplex PCR, the TCRdb table keeps only in-frame clones and is missing some. The sample consists of 160,000 or so clones, roughly 79% of them appearing once. What was sequenced was PBMCs. The receptors shown here come from a man aged 30 to 39 in good health and CMV-seronegative. CDR3s include the opening cysteine and the closing phenylalanine or tryptophan. Each record gives: clone size, J gene, D gene, V gene, CDR3 protein, CDR3 DNA. The D gene is left open where the match is weak. Size is omitted from some rows. Given values are once, few, many or a class for expanded clones.

abundance: -
j_gene: TRBJ1-5
d_gene: -
v_gene: TRBV7-8
CDR3aa: CASSLEESGSQPQHF
CDR3nt: TGTGCCAGCAGCTTAGAGGAAAGTGGGAGTCAGCCCCAGCATTTT

abundance: -
j_gene: TRBJ1-2
d_gene: TRBD1
v_gene: TRBV7-9
CDR3aa: CSSSLGQGLDYGYTF
CDR3nt: TGTTCCAGCAGCTTAGGACAGGGGCTTGACTATGGCTACACCTTC

abundance: -
j_gene: TRBJ2-7
d_gene: TRBD1
v_gene: TRBV7-2
CDR3aa: CASSLGDRVYEQYF
CDR3nt: TGTGCCAGCAGCTTAGGGGACAGGGTCTACGAGCAGTACTTC

abundance: few
j_gene: TRBJ2-1
d_gene: -
v_gene: TRBV7-3
CDR3aa: CASSSYREGEQFF
CDR3nt: TGTGCCAGCAGCTCCTACAGGGAAGGTGAGCAGTTCTTC

abundance: -
j_gene: TRBJ2-5
d_gene: TRBD2
v_gene: TRBV11-2
CDR3aa: CASSLGGLAAQETQYF
CDR3nt: TGTGCCAGCAGCTTAGGGGGACTAGCTGCCCAAGAGACCCAGTACTTC

abundance: -
j_gene: TRBJ2-5
d_gene: TRBD1
v_gene: TRBV4-1
CDR3aa: CASSISTGTPRETQYF
CDR3nt: TGCGCCAGCAGCATCTCGACAGGGACCCCCCGAGAGACCCAGTACTTC

abundance: -
j_gene: TRBJ1-1
d_gene: TRBD1
v_gene: TRBV25-1
CDR3aa: CASSESTGRSRGSEAFF
CDR3nt: TGTGCCAGCAGTGAATCGACAGGGCGGTCCCGTGGGTCTGAAGCTTTCTTT

abundance: once
j_gene: TRBJ2-7
d_gene: -
v_gene: TRBV30
CDR3aa: CAWSGQVTYEQYF
CDR3nt: TGTGCCTGGAGTGGACAGGTGACCTACGAGCAGTACTTC

abundance: -
j_gene: TRBJ1-2
d_gene: TRBD1
v_gene: TRBV7-2
CDR3aa: CASSLGQGHGYTF
CDR3nt: TGTGCCAGCAGCTTAGGACAGGGCCATGGCTACACCTTC

abundance: -
j_gene: TRBJ1-6
d_gene: -
v_gene: TRBV5-1
CDR3aa: CASSLGQDNSPLHF
CDR3nt: TGCGCCAGCAGCTTGGGTCAGGATAATTCACCCCTCCACTTT

abundance: -
j_gene: TRBJ2-7
d_gene: TRBD1
v_gene: TRBV7-2
CDR3aa: CASSPPGQLDPYEQYF
CDR3nt: TGTGCCAGCAGCCCGCCGGGACAGCTGGATCCCTACGAGCAGTACTTC

abundance: -
j_gene: TRBJ1-4
d_gene: TRBD1
v_gene: TRBV27
CDR3aa: CASKLMGQGGLGEKLFF
CDR3nt: TGTGCCAGCAAACTAATGGGACAGGGCGGTTTGGGTGAAAAACTGTTTTTT

abundance: -
j_gene: TRBJ1-2
d_gene: TRBD1
v_gene: TRBV19
CDR3aa: CASRNTGGGGYGYTF
CDR3nt: TGTGCCAGTAGGAATACAGGGGGCGGCGGCTATGGCTACACCTTC

abundance: -
j_gene: TRBJ2-1
d_gene: -
v_gene: TRBV27
CDR3aa: CASSLSPGSGNEQFF
CDR3nt: TGTGCCAGCAGTTTAAGCCCCGGGAGTGGTAATGAGCAGTTCTTC

abundance: once
j_gene: TRBJ1-6
d_gene: -
v_gene: TRBV7-9
CDR3aa: CASSRAQGYSPLHF
CDR3nt: TGTGCCAGCAGTAGGGCACAGGGTTATTCACCCCTCCACTTT

abundance: -
j_gene: TRBJ1-6
d_gene: TRBD1
v_gene: TRBV7-6
CDR3aa: CASSLGQGSNSPLHF
CDR3nt: TGTGCCAGCAGCCTGGGACAGGGGTCTAATTCACCCCTCCACTTT

abundance: -
j_gene: TRBJ2-7
d_gene: -
v_gene: TRBV9
CDR3aa: CASSVGPQGSYEQYF
CDR3nt: TGTGCCAGCAGCGTCGGGCCCCAGGGCTCCTACGAGCAGTACTTC

abundance: -
j_gene: TRBJ1-5
d_gene: -
v_gene: TRBV30
CDR3aa: CAWSVNGGQPQHF
CDR3nt: TGTGCCTGGAGTGTAAATGGCGGACAGCCCCAGCATTTT

abundance: once
j_gene: TRBJ2-3
d_gene: -
v_gene: TRBV9
CDR3aa: CASSVQGTDTQYF
CDR3nt: TGTGCCAGCAGCGTCCAGGGAACAGATACGCAGTATTTT

abundance: -
j_gene: TRBJ1-2
d_gene: TRBD1
v_gene: TRBV4-1
CDR3aa: CASSQGREQGGYGYTF
CDR3nt: TGCGCCAGCAGCCAAGGCAGGGAACAGGGGGGTTATGGCTACACCTTC

abundance: -
j_gene: TRBJ1-2
d_gene: TRBD1
v_gene: TRBV7-3
CDR3aa: CASSPAGTGYGYTF
CDR3nt: TGTGCCAGCAGCCCGGCCGGGACAGGGTATGGCTACACCTTC

abundance: -
j_gene: TRBJ1-5
d_gene: -
v_gene: TRBV28
CDR3aa: CASRPGTSSNQPQHF
CDR3nt: TGTGCCAGCAGACCCGGGACTTCTAGCAATCAGCCCCAGCATTTT

abundance: few
j_gene: TRBJ1-2
d_gene: TRBD1
v_gene: TRBV9
CDR3aa: CASSVAPQGQGLGYTF
CDR3nt: TGTGCCAGCAGCGTAGCCCCCCAAGGACAGGGCCTTGGCTACACCTTC

abundance: -
j_gene: TRBJ2-7
d_gene: -
v_gene: TRBV7-2
CDR3aa: CASSARGSSYEQYF
CDR3nt: TGTGCCAGCAGCGCCCGGGGGAGCTCCTACGAGCAGTACTTC

abundance: -
j_gene: TRBJ1-3
d_gene: -
v_gene: TRBV28
CDR3aa: CASSPTGQGNTIYF
CDR3nt: TGTGCCAGCAGCCCCACGGGACAAGGAAACACCATATATTTT

abundance: once
j_gene: TRBJ2-5
d_gene: -
v_gene: TRBV5-1
CDR3aa: CASSLVGGPETQYF
CDR3nt: TGCGCCAGCAGCTTGGTCGGCGGTCCAGAGACCCAGTACTTC

abundance: -
j_gene: TRBJ2-3
d_gene: TRBD2
v_gene: TRBV5-1
CDR3aa: CASSLVLAGRTDTQYF
CDR3nt: TGCGCCAGCAGCTTGGTTCTAGCGGGGCGGACAGATACGCAGTATTTT

abundance: -
j_gene: TRBJ1-1
d_gene: TRBD1
v_gene: TRBV10-3
CDR3aa: CAISFRDRVPAFF
CDR3nt: TGTGCCATCAGTTTCCGGGACAGGGTCCCAGCTTTCTTT

abundance: -
j_gene: TRBJ1-1
d_gene: -
v_gene: TRBV28
CDR3aa: CASSSRFYRDTEAFF
CDR3nt: TGTGCCAGCAGTTCAAGATTCTACAGGGACACTGAAGCTTTCTTT

abundance: -
j_gene: TRBJ2-7
d_gene: TRBD2
v_gene: TRBV7-9
CDR3aa: CASSLGTRAYEQYF
CDR3nt: TGTGCCAGCAGCTTGGGGACTAGAGCCTACGAGCAGTACTTC

abundance: -
j_gene: TRBJ2-1
d_gene: TRBD1
v_gene: TRBV30
CDR3aa: CAWSVLGTEGNEQFF
CDR3nt: TGTGCCTGGAGTGTATTAGGGACAGAGGGCAATGAGCAGTTCTTC

abundance: -
j_gene: TRBJ1-5
d_gene: -
v_gene: TRBV10-2
CDR3aa: CASSAQGSNQPQHF
CDR3nt: TGCGCCAGCAGTGCGCAGGGTAGCAATCAGCCCCAGCATTTT

abundance: -
j_gene: TRBJ2-2
d_gene: TRBD2
v_gene: TRBV7-2
CDR3aa: CASSARTSGRAVGELFF
CDR3nt: TGTGCCAGCAGCGCGAGGACTAGCGGGAGGGCCGTCGGGGAGCTGTTTTTT

abundance: few
j_gene: TRBJ2-7
d_gene: TRBD1
v_gene: TRBV28
CDR3aa: CASSRTGPAGYEQYF
CDR3nt: TGTGCCAGCAGCCGGACAGGGCCCGCGGGCTACGAGCAGTACTTC

abundance: -
j_gene: TRBJ1-2
d_gene: TRBD1
v_gene: TRBV13
CDR3aa: CASSLYTGDGYTF
CDR3nt: TGTGCCAGCAGCTTGTATACAGGGGATGGCTACACCTTC

abundance: -
j_gene: TRBJ2-3
d_gene: TRBD2
v_gene: TRBV6-5
CDR3aa: CASSYRAGGPDTQYF
CDR3nt: TGTGCCAGCAGTTACCGGGCGGGGGGGCCAGATACGCAGTATTTT

abundance: -
j_gene: TRBJ2-2
d_gene: TRBD2
v_gene: TRBV2
CDR3aa: CASRRTSGRTGELFF
CDR3nt: TGTGCCAGCAGGCGGACTAGCGGGAGGACCGGGGAGCTGTTTTTT

abundance: -
j_gene: TRBJ2-7
d_gene: -
v_gene: TRBV19
CDR3aa: CASSIGQLPSEQYF
CDR3nt: TGTGCCAGTAGTATTGGGCAGCTCCCCAGCGAGCAGTACTTC

abundance: -
j_gene: TRBJ2-7
d_gene: -
v_gene: TRBV18
CDR3aa: CASSPLVRGPFVEQYF
CDR3nt: TGTGCCAGCTCACCCCTGGTGCGAGGGCCCTTTGTCGAGCAGTACTTC

abundance: few
j_gene: TRBJ2-4
d_gene: TRBD1
v_gene: TRBV7-3
CDR3aa: CASSPGQGGKYF
CDR3nt: TGTGCCAGCAGCCCGGGACAGGGGGGAAAGTACTTC

abundance: -
j_gene: TRBJ1-4
d_gene: -
v_gene: TRBV19
CDR3aa: CASTPSDRAPPNEKLFF
CDR3nt: TGTGCCAGTACCCCTTCAGACAGAGCCCCCCCCAATGAAAAACTGTTTTTT

abundance: -
j_gene: TRBJ2-7
d_gene: -
v_gene: TRBV5-1
CDR3aa: CASSLVPDTYSYEQYF
CDR3nt: TGCGCCAGCAGCTTGGTCCCGGACACATACTCCTACGAGCAGTACTTC

abundance: -
j_gene: TRBJ1-6
d_gene: -
v_gene: TRBV28
CDR3aa: CASATHSLSLHF
CDR3nt: TGTGCCAGCGCTACACACAGTTTATCCCTCCACTTT

abundance: -
j_gene: TRBJ2-1
d_gene: -
v_gene: TRBV19
CDR3aa: CASSTKLSAYNEQFF
CDR3nt: TGTGCCAGTAGTACCAAGCTTAGTGCCTACAATGAGCAGTTCTTC

abundance: -
j_gene: TRBJ1-2
d_gene: TRBD1
v_gene: TRBV7-9
CDR3aa: CASSVFQGAGDYGYTF
CDR3nt: TGTGCCAGCAGCGTATTCCAGGGGGCAGGGGATTATGGCTACACCTTC

abundance: few
j_gene: TRBJ1-1
d_gene: -
v_gene: TRBV7-9
CDR3aa: CASSLGLGARNTEAFF
CDR3nt: TGTGCCAGCAGCTTAGGGCTGGGGGCGCGGAACACTGAAGCTTTCTTT

abundance: -
j_gene: TRBJ1-4
d_gene: -
v_gene: TRBV2
CDR3aa: CASSVDRYPEKLFF
CDR3nt: TGTGCCAGCAGCGTTGACAGGTATCCTGAAAAACTGTTTTTT

abundance: -
j_gene: TRBJ2-5
d_gene: -
v_gene: TRBV30
CDR3aa: CAWSATRGSQYF
CDR3nt: TGTGCCTGGAGCGCCACCCGAGGATCCCAGTACTTC

abundance: -
j_gene: TRBJ2-1
d_gene: TRBD2
v_gene: TRBV6-1
CDR3aa: CASSGITSERQFF
CDR3nt: TGTGCCAGCAGTGGCATAACTAGCGAGAGGCAGTTCTTC

abundance: -
j_gene: TRBJ2-3
d_gene: TRBD2
v_gene: TRBV10-3
CDR3aa: CAISGLMGRGGTDTQYF
CDR3nt: TGTGCCATCAGTGGCCTAATGGGGCGGGGGGGGACAGATACGCAGTATTTT